Sequencing of this TCR beta chain was carried out in a study of T cell changes during pregnancy in multiple sclerosis. V lost 6 bases to trimming and J lost 1 base; unmatched junction nucleotides: 11. The CDR3 totals 16 residues. Per the germline V gene, CDR1 is ENHRY and CDR2 is SYGVKD. The protocol was immunoSEQ multiplex PCR, while the TCRdb copy is restricted to in-frame clones and leaves out a portion. Counted here are 50,000 to 75,000 clones, 91% occurring once; the ten biggest clones make up less than 1.5%. The sequence came from a female donor in good health, enrolled as a control in a pregnancy study. The starting material was peripheral blood, obtained after pregnancy. This rearrangement joins TRBV10-3 to TRBJ1-1, with 7 bases identical to TRBD1. CDR3 sequence (DNA): TGTGCCATCAGCCTGTTAATGGACAGGACGAACACTGAAGCTTTCTTT. This codes for CAISLLMDRTNTEAFF.